These T cell receptor beta chains were read from a single sample in a study of blood T cells in healthy people across ages. TCRdb called the 5' RACE reads again in MiXCR, with one record for every CDR3 protein. The sample lists roughly 550,000 distinct CDR3 sequences, approximately 25% occurring once. The same sample was also used in a study of T cells of mothers and their children.

Sequenced: blood. The source of these receptors is a boy younger than 18 in good health. Both conserved end residues are part of each CDR3.

v_call: TRBV27; j_call: -; cdr3_aa: CASSHGTSGRAYEQYF
v_call: TRBV7-9; j_call: TRBJ1-4; cdr3_aa: CASSPRTGTEKLFF
v_call: TRBV14; j_call: TRBJ2-7; cdr3_aa: CASSRWDRDEQYF
v_call: TRBV5-1; j_call: TRBJ2-7; cdr3_aa: CASSYRTGEETLSYEQYF
v_call: TRBV6-5; j_call: TRBJ1-4; cdr3_aa: CASSYSAAGPANEKLFF
v_call: TRBV12-3/TRBV12-4; j_call: TRBJ1-1; cdr3_aa: CASNLDRGRTEAFF
v_call: TRBV7-9; j_call: TRBJ2-3; cdr3_aa: CASRGDGVGTDTQYF
v_call: TRBV29-1; j_call: TRBJ1-2; cdr3_aa: CSVEEGNRGGGYTF
v_call: TRBV12-3/TRBV12-4; j_call: TRBJ2-7; cdr3_aa: CASSTDGYEQYF
v_call: TRBV6-5; j_call: TRBJ1-2; cdr3_aa: CARGSGQGNYGYTF
v_call: TRBV20-1; j_call: -; cdr3_aa: CSARDKGTAISYEQYF
v_call: TRBV7-9; j_call: TRBJ2-3; cdr3_aa: CASSPSTASTDTQYF
v_call: TRBV6-5; j_call: TRBJ1-2; cdr3_aa: CASSRLDRGRNYGYTF
v_call: TRBV15; j_call: TRBJ2-5; cdr3_aa: CATSRGISGRQETQYF
v_call: TRBV20-1; j_call: TRBJ2-5; cdr3_aa: CSARDSEPRQETQYF
v_call: TRBV12-3/TRBV12-4; j_call: TRBJ2-5; cdr3_aa: CASSFKLIGTQYF
v_call: TRBV6-2/TRBV6-3; j_call: TRBJ2-2; cdr3_aa: CASSYSMAGSDTGELFF
v_call: TRBV3-1; j_call: TRBJ2-3; cdr3_aa: CASSRRTGRSTDTQYF
v_call: TRBV5-6; j_call: TRBJ1-1; cdr3_aa: CASSLLRHTEAFF
v_call: TRBV29-1; j_call: TRBJ2-5; cdr3_aa: CSAVLFERGWTETQYF
v_call: TRBV20-1; j_call: TRBJ2-5; cdr3_aa: CSASPQGGETQYF
v_call: TRBV28; j_call: -; cdr3_aa: CASTPGVLAGLNEQFF
v_call: TRBV12-5; j_call: TRBJ1-2; cdr3_aa: CASGLVLGQGNYGYTF
v_call: TRBV7-2; j_call: TRBJ2-3; cdr3_aa: CASSLVAGADTQYF
v_call: TRBV10-3; j_call: TRBJ2-3; cdr3_aa: CAISDTIDRRDTQYF
v_call: TRBV30; j_call: TRBJ2-3; cdr3_aa: CAWSVREADTQYF
v_call: TRBV7-9; j_call: TRBJ1-3; cdr3_aa: CASSSPNTDPIYF
v_call: TRBV20-1; j_call: TRBJ2-7; cdr3_aa: CSARDYGEYEQYF
v_call: TRBV2; j_call: TRBJ1-3; cdr3_aa: CATEGPSSGNTIYF
v_call: TRBV6-5; j_call: TRBJ1-4; cdr3_aa: CASSYLFLTGNYEGEKLFF
v_call: TRBV6-2/TRBV6-3; j_call: TRBJ2-4; cdr3_aa: CASSSTGGRYF
v_call: TRBV20-1; j_call: TRBJ1-5; cdr3_aa: CSARDLWGNQPQHF
v_call: TRBV28; j_call: -; cdr3_aa: CASKRGGEANEQFF
v_call: TRBV11-2; j_call: TRBJ2-4; cdr3_aa: CASSPRGNIQYF
v_call: TRBV4-3; j_call: TRBJ2-1; cdr3_aa: CASSQSGPPYNEQFF
v_call: TRBV6-1; j_call: TRBJ2-5; cdr3_aa: CASRLAGGLRETQYF
v_call: TRBV6-5; j_call: TRBJ2-7; cdr3_aa: CASSYGSSGDGEQYF
v_call: TRBV5-1; j_call: TRBJ2-3; cdr3_aa: CATRGGPSTDTQYF
v_call: TRBV28; j_call: TRBJ2-1; cdr3_aa: CASRSIYNEQFF
v_call: TRBV27; j_call: TRBJ1-4; cdr3_aa: CASSLFGFEKLFF
v_call: TRBV2; j_call: TRBJ2-7; cdr3_aa: CASSVGQGVSEQYF
v_call: TRBV28; j_call: TRBJ2-5; cdr3_aa: CASSTRRQTQETQYF
v_call: TRBV7-2; j_call: TRBJ2-3; cdr3_aa: CASSDLAGGRGDTQYF
v_call: TRBV29-1; j_call: TRBJ2-5; cdr3_aa: CSVEGQGQETQYF
v_call: TRBV7-6; j_call: -; cdr3_aa: CASSSGTSNYEQYF
v_call: TRBV20-1; j_call: TRBJ1-1; cdr3_aa: CSTRRTGVMNTEAFF
v_call: TRBV7-3; j_call: -; cdr3_aa: CASSLLAGGYDEQFF
v_call: TRBV4-1; j_call: TRBJ2-3; cdr3_aa: CASSQAEGSSTDTQYF
v_call: TRBV6-1; j_call: TRBJ2-7; cdr3_aa: CASRRGLRGGSYEQYF
v_call: TRBV7-2; j_call: TRBJ2-1; cdr3_aa: CASSFQQRITYNEQFF
v_call: TRBV6-5; j_call: TRBJ2-5; cdr3_aa: CASSYRGHGQETQYF
v_call: TRBV27; j_call: TRBJ2-5; cdr3_aa: CASSPERVVQETQYF
v_call: TRBV21-1; j_call: TRBJ2-1; cdr3_aa: CASSKALEGGGSYNEQFF
v_call: TRBV12-3/TRBV12-4; j_call: TRBJ2-4; cdr3_aa: CASSPASVGENIQYF
v_call: TRBV20-1; j_call: TRBJ2-7; cdr3_aa: CSASPGLAYEQYF